Each of the 3 T cell receptor beta chains below was sequenced from the same sample in a study of T cells after posttransplantation cyclophosphamide. TCRdb's copy holds only in-frame clones and misses some; the assay was immunoSEQ multiplex PCR. The sample consists of 25,000 to 35,000 clones, about 90% of them appearing once. The material sequenced was PBMCs. The receptors shown here come from a woman aged 40 to 49 with a blood cancer, CMV-positive, and with a related stem cell donor.

V and J are TRBV2 and TRBJ2-2; TRBD2 agrees at 8 bases. The V gene's germline CDR1 is SNHLY and CDR2 FYNNEI. CDR3 length equals 15 residues. The V gene end was trimmed by 10 bases and the J gene end by 5 bases; junction bases not matched to a gene: 12. Here the CDR3 DNA reads TGTGCCACCACGCGACATCCGGGGGGGACCGGGGAGCTGTTTTTT. It translates to CATTRHPGGTGELFF. Full variable domain (remainder filled in from reference TRBV2 and TRBJ2-2): EPEVTQTPSHQVTQMGQEVILRCVPISNHLYFYWYRQILGQKVEFLVSFYNNEISEKSEIFDDQFSVERPDGSNFTLKIRSTKLEDSAMYFCATTRHPGGTGELFFGEGSRLTVL.

The chain's CDR3 is CASSTRQGEGDTQYF. The CDR3 DNA sequence: TGTGCCAGCAGCACACGACAGGGGGAGGGCGATACGCAGTATTTT. The chain recombines TRBV9 with TRBJ2-3; 9 bases map to TRBD1. The CDR3 consists of 15 residues. The ends lost 4 bases at V and 6 bases at J; junction bases unmatched: 9. CDR1 is SGDLS, CDR2 YYNGEE, per germline.

V is TRBV13 and J is TRBJ2-5; no clear D gene. The CDR3 length is 13 residues. V was pared by 5 bases and J by 5 bases, with 12 bases between. Germline V gene data show CDR1 as PRHDT and CDR2 as FYEKMQ (reference sequence). CDR3 sequence: CASSLSAAETQYF. CDR3 in DNA: TGTGCCAGCAGCCTAAGCGCTGCCGAGACCCAGTACTTC.